This T cell receptor (beta chain) was documented in a study of cytomegalovirus exposure and HLA in healthy donors. PCR used 60 Vbeta primers and 13 Jbeta primers. Data came from immunoSEQ multiplex PCR; TCRdb stores just in-frame clones and leaves some out. The data hold 190,000 or so clones, with about four fifths observed a single time. Germline V gene lookup returns CDR1 LNHNV and CDR2 YYDKDF (reference sequence). After removal of 1 base from V and 0 bases from J, the junction contained 11 bases not matched to a gene. The CDR3 runs 19 residues. The clonotype originates from a boy aged 2 to 9 in good health and CMV-seronegative. The chain recombines TRBV15 with TRBJ2-1; the match to TRBD1 covers 8 bases. Sequenced: PBMCs. CDR3 DNA sequence: TGTGCCACCAGCAGAGCCATGACGACAGGGGCCAGCTCCTACAATGAGCAGTTCTTC. Translating gives CATSRAMTTGASSYNEQFF. The full variable domain, in which reference TRBV15 and TRBJ2-1 provide the parts outside the CDR3, is DAMVIQNPRYQVTQFGKPVTLSCSQTLNHNVMYWYQQKSSQAPKLLFHYYDKDFNNEADTPDNFQSRRPNTSFCFLDIRSPGLGDTAMYLCATSRAMTTGASSYNEQFFGPGTRLTVL.